This T cell receptor (beta chain) was obtained from a study of blood T cell repertoires in COVID-19. Study background: Samples taken during acute and convalescent COVID-19 were collected in the United States, Italy and Spain. PBMCs, B-cell-depleted T cells, or T cells provided the cDNA or gDNA that made up the material.

This clone was counted a few times. The V gene's germline CDR1 is LNHDA and CDR2 SQIVND (reference sequence). With V trimmed by 5 bases and J by 4 bases, 6 bases remained unmatched. CDR3 length equals 14 residues. The data were produced by immunoSEQ multiplex PCR, yet TCRdb's version contains in-frame clones alone and is incomplete. The sample holds 100,000 to 150,000 clones, approximately 85% seen once. Sequenced sample: peripheral blood. This sequence was found in a woman older than 75 with acute or convalescent COVID-19. V usage is TRBV19 and J usage is TRBJ1-1; TRBD1 agrees at 8 bases. Here the CDR3 reads CASSPDRVGTEAFF. The CDR3 region has the DNA TGTGCCAGTAGTCCGGACAGGGTCGGCACTGAAGCTTTCTTT.